The 16 T cell receptor beta chains below all came from one sample that was sequenced in a study of shared clonotypes between healthy human individuals. Libraries were prepared by immunoSEQ multiplex PCR; TCRdb keeps only in-frame clonotypes and omits some of them. The table has about 2.3 million clones, approximately 90% seen once. The specimen was naive CD4+ T cells from PBMCs. Subset meaning: CD45RA+ positively selected. All receptors derive from a man aged 18-30 years in good health. Some clones in this sample may be carry-over from other donors' samples.

The V and J genes are TRBV15 and TRBJ2-3; the match to TRBD1 covers 9 bases. This CDR3 comprises 14 residues. V lost 1 base to trimming and J lost 6 bases; unmatched junction nucleotides: 2. From germline, CDR1 is LNHNV and CDR2 YYDKDF (reference sequence). The CDR3 spells CATSRADRGDTQYF. The CDR3, as DNA: TGTGCCACCAGCAGAGCGGACAGGGGCGATACGCAGTATTTT.

The V call is TRBV9, the J call TRBJ2-5; 7 positions match TRBD1. CDR3 length equals 16 residues. The germline gives CDR1 SGDLS, CDR2 YYNGEE. The V gene end was trimmed by 2 bases and the J gene end by 5 bases; junction bases not matched to a gene: 12. CDR3 protein: CASSVTVGTEGETQYF. In DNA, the CDR3 is TGTGCCAGCAGCGTCACGGTGGGGACAGAGGGGGAGACCCAGTACTTC.

The V and J genes are TRBV19 and TRBJ2-5; no firm D call. CDR1 and CDR2 from the germline V gene are LNHDA and SQIVND (reference sequence). V was shortened by 6 bases and J by 1 base, with 12 bases between the two germline ends. CDR3 length equals 14 residues. CDR3 sequence: CASRPLVGQETQYF. CDR3 coding DNA: TGTGCCAGTAGGCCCCTTGTGGGCCAAGAGACCCAGTACTTC. The entire variable domain, with the rest obtained from reference TRBV19 and TRBJ2-5, is as follows: DGGITQSPKYLFRKEGQNVTLSCEQNLNHDAMYWYRQDPGQGLRLIYYSQIVNDFQKGDIAEGYSVSREKKESFPLTVTSAQKNPTAFYLCASRPLVGQETQYFGPGTRLLVL.

This rearrangement joins TRBV28 to TRBJ2-4, with D possibly matching TRBD1 (6 bases). The CDR3 is 14 residues long. Per the germline V gene, CDR1 is MDHEN and CDR2 is SYDVKM. V lost 9 bases to trimming and J lost 2 bases, with 14 bases between them. The DNA for the CDR3 is TGTGCCAGTGGTGACAGGATTCCCAAAAACATTCAGTACTTC. This gives the protein CASGDRIPKNIQYF.

Only a few counts were recorded for this clone. Other DNA sequences of this sample code for an identical CDR3. The chain has TRBV19 and TRBJ2-6; D may be TRBD1 or TRBD2 (5 bases each). V was trimmed by 1 base and J by 1 base, leaving 5 bases between them. The CDR3 runs 15 residues. Per germline, CDR1 LNHDA and CDR2 SQIVND (reference sequence). The CDR3 coding sequence is TGTGCCAGTAGTATAGGGGGGTCTGGGGCCAACGTCCTGACTTTC. Amino acids: CASSIGGSGANVLTF.

This chain connects TRBV28 to TRBJ2-7, with 7 bases lining up with TRBD2. The CDR3 totals 14 residues. The ends lost 1 base at V and 2 bases at J; junction bases unmatched: 2. Germline-derived CDR1 and CDR2 are MDHEN and SYDVKM. The CDR3 spells CASSLFGLAYEQYF. The DNA of the CDR3 is TGTGCCAGCAGTTTATTTGGACTAGCCTACGAGCAGTACTTC.

With respect to this clone: The same CDR3 can be traced to other DNA sequences in this sample. The chain has TRBV19 and TRBJ2-3; D unclear. The CDR3 covers 12 residues. V lost 4 bases, J lost 0 bases, and 2 bases lay in between. Per the germline V gene, CDR1 is LNHDA and CDR2 is SQIVND (reference sequence). The CDR3 DNA follows: TGTGCCAGTAGTAGGAGCACAGATACGCAGTATTTT. Its translation: CASSRSTDTQYF.

Only one count was recorded for this clone. The chain couples TRBV19 to TRBJ2-3; 10 nucleotides match TRBD2. Germline-derived CDR1 and CDR2 are LNHDA and SQIVND (reference sequence). The CDR3 contains 17 residues. With V trimmed by 0 bases and J by 4 bases, 7 bases remained unmatched. The CDR3 DNA is TGTGCCAGTAGTATAGATCGACCCCTAGCGGGAGCAGATACGCAGTATTTT. It translates to CASSIDRPLAGADTQYF.

This chain joins TRBV27 and TRBJ2-1, with a weak D call TRBD1 (5 bases). The CDR3 length is 15 residues. CDR1 and CDR2 from the germline V gene are MNHEY and SMNVEV (reference sequence). Deletions cut 4 bases from V and 8 bases from J, with 18 bases between. CDR3 DNA sequence: TGTGCCAGCAGTTCCCGGCCCCGATTAGGGGATGAGCAGTTCTTC. It codes for CASSSRPRLGDEQFF.

The V and J genes are TRBV19 and TRBJ2-5, with D unclear. Trimming pared 6 bases from V and 5 bases from J, leaving 13 bases between. The CDR3 length is 13 residues. Germline CDR1 LNHDA, CDR2 SQIVND (reference sequence). For the CDR3, the DNA is TGTGCCAGTAGAAAGACCCAGGAGGAGACCCAGTACTTC. Its protein is CASRKTQEETQYF.

This clone was picked up one time. This chain uses TRBV6-5 with TRBJ2-7; D perhaps matches TRBD1 (8 bases). V was shortened by 2 bases and J by 5 bases, with 13 bases between the two germline ends. Germline lookup yields CDR1 MNHEY and CDR2 SVGAGI. CDR3 size: 14 residues. CDR3 sequence (DNA): TGTGCCAGCAGTTACCGGACAGGGACTAACGAGCAGTACTTC. Translation: CASSYRTGTNEQYF.

Here the CDR3 DNA reads TGTGCCAGCAGTTTCGACAGGGCTGGAAACACCATATATTTT. It codes for CASSFDRAGNTIYF. This rearrangement joins TRBV5-6 to TRBJ1-3; 7 bases map to TRBD1. From germline, CDR1 is SGHDT and CDR2 YYEEEE. J gave up 2 bases and V 5 bases, and 4 bases lay outside the gene matches. This CDR3 region has 14 residues. Using reference TRBV5-6 and TRBJ1-3 for the parts outside the CDR3, the full variable domain is DAGVTQSPTHLIKTRGQQVTLRCSPKSGHDTVSWYQQALGQGPQFIFQYYEEEERQRGNFPDRFSGHQFPNYSSELNVNALLLGDSALYLCASSFDRAGNTIYFGEGSWLTVV.

The genes are TRBV13 and TRBJ2-7, with D maybe TRBD1 (6 bases). The CDR3 has 13 amino acids. V shed 9 bases and J shed 7 bases, with 19 bases lying between them. Per germline, CDR1 PRHDT and CDR2 FYEKMQ (reference sequence). The CDR3 sequence: CASETGRSGEQYF. The CDR3 coding sequence is TGTGCCAGTGAGACAGGCAGGTCTGGGGAGCAGTACTTC.

CDR3 bases: TGCAGCGTTGTTCGGACAGGGTCTTCTGAAGCTTTCTTT. It yields the protein CSVVRTGSSEAFF. The V gene is TRBV29-1, the J gene TRBJ1-1; 8 bases match TRBD1. Per germline, CDR1 SQVTM and CDR2 ANQGSEA. V lost 4 bases to trimming and J lost 6 bases; unmatched junction nucleotides: 7. The CDR3 runs 13 residues.

The V call is TRBV15, the J call TRBJ2-5, with D uncertain. Trimming removed 1 base at V and 5 bases at J, with 5 bases between. Germline CDR1 LNHNV, CDR2 YYDKDF (reference sequence). The length of the CDR3 is 12 residues. CDR3 sequence (DNA): TGTGCCACCAGCAGAGGTGCGGAGACCCAGTACTTC. This sequence encodes CATSRGAETQYF.

This chain joins TRBV28 and TRBJ2-6; D is possibly TRBD1 (5 bases). Germline V lookup: CDR1 MDHEN, CDR2 SYDVKM. Trimming left V 6 bases short and J 0 bases short, with 12 bases between. This CDR3 is built from 16 residues. This CDR3 reads CASRAQGGSGANVLTF. The DNA for the CDR3 is TGTGCCAGCAGGGCCCAGGGCGGCTCTGGGGCCAACGTCCTGACTTTC.